This T cell receptor (beta chain) was retrieved from a study of blood T cell repertoires in COVID-19. The CDR3 extends over 16 amino acids. Germline V gene sequence: CDR1 LNHDA, CDR2 SQIVND (reference sequence). V trimming: 6 bases; J trimming: 1 base; junction bases outside the gene matches: 6. About this clone itself: Other DNA sequences in the sample encode the same CDR3.

This table comes from immunoSEQ multiplex PCR, and its TCRdb copy is limited to in-frame clones, with some not included. Of around 100,000 clones in the sample, more than 75% were seen once. The material sequenced was peripheral blood. The gene calls are TRBV19 and TRBJ2-1; 10 nucleotides agree with TRBD2. The sequence came from a human donor in a cohort sampled during active COVID-19. The CDR3 DNA sequence: TGTGCCAGTAGCCCCTTAGCGGGAGGTTCCTACAATGAGCAGTTCTTC. Amino acids: CASSPLAGGSYNEQFF.